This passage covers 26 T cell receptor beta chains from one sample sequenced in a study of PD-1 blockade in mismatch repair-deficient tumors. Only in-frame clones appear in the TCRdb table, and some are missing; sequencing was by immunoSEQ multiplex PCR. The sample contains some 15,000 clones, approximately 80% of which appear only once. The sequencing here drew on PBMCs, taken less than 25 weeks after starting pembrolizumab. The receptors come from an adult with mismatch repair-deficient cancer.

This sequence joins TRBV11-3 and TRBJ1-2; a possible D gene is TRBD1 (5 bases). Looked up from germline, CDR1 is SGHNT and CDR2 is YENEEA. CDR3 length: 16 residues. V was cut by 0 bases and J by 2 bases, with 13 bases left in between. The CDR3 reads CASSLEGRAGNYGYTF. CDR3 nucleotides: TGTGCCAGCAGCTTAGAAGGCAGGGCAGGGAACTATGGCTACACCTTC. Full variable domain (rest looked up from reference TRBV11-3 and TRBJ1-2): EAGVVQSPRYKIIEKKQPVAFWCNPISGHNTLYWYLQNLGQGPELLIRYENEEAVDDSQLPKDRFSAERLKGVDSTLKIQPAELGDSAVYLCASSLEGRAGNYGYTFGSGTRLTVV.

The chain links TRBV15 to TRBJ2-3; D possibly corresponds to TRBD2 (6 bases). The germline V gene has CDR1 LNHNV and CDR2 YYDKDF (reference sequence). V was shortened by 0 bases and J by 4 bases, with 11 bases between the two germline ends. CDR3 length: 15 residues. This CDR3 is CATSREGTYSDTQYF. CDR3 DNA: TGTGCCACCAGCAGAGAAGGGACTTACTCAGATACGCAGTATTTT.

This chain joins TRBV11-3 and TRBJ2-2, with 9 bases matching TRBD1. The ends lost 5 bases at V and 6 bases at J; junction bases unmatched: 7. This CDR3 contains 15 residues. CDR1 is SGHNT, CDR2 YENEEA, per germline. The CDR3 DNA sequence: TGTGCCAGCAGCCGACAGGGGGTGGTGGCCGGGGAGCTGTTTTTT. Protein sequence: CASSRQGVVAGELFF.

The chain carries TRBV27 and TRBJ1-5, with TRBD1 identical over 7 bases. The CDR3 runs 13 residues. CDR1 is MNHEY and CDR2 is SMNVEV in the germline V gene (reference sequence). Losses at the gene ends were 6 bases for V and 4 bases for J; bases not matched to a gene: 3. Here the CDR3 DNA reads TGTGCCAGCAGGTTGACAGGGAATCAGCCCCAGCATTTT. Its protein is CASRLTGNQPQHF.

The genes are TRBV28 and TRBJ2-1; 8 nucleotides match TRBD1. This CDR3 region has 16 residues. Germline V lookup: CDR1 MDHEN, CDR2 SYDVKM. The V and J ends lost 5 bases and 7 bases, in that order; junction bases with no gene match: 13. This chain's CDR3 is CASSPHAGRGLNEQFF. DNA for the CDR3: TGTGCCAGCAGTCCACATGCGGGCAGGGGGCTGAATGAGCAGTTCTTC.

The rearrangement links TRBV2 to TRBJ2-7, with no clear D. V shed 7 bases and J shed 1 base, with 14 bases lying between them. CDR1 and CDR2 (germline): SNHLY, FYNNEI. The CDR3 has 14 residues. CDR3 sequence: CASKVGGTSYEQYF. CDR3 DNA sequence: TGTGCCAGCAAGGTCGGCGGAACTTCCTACGAGCAGTACTTC.

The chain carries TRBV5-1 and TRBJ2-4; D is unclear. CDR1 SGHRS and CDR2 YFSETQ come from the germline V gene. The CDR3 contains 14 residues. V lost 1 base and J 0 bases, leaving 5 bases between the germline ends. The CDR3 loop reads CASSLSVAKNIQYF. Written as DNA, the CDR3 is TGCGCCAGCAGCTTGTCAGTAGCCAAAAACATTCAGTACTTC.

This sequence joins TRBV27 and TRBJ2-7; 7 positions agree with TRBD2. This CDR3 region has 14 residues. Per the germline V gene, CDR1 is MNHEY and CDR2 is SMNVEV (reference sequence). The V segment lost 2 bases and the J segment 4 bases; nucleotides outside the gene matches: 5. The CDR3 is CASSLAREGYEQYF. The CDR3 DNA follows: TGTGCCAGCAGTTTAGCCAGGGAGGGTTACGAGCAGTACTTC.

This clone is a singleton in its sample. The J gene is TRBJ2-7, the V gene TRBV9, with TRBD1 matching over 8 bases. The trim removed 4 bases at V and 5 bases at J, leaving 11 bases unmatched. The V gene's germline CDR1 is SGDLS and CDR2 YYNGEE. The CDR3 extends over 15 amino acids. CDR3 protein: CASSPRTGIFHEQYF. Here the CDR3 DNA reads TGTGCCAGCAGCCCCCGGACAGGGATCTTCCACGAGCAGTACTTC.

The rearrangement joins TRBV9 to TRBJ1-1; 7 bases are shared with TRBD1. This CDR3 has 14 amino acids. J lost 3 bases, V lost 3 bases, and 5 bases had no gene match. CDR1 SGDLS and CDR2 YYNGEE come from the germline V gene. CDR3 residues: CASSGQTGDTEAFF. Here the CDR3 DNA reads TGTGCCAGCAGCGGACAAACAGGGGACACTGAAGCTTTCTTT.

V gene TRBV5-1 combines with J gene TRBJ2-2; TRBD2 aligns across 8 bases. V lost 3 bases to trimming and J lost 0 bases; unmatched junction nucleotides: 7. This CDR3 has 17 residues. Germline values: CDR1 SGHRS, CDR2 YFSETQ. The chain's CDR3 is CASSSSTGLANTGELFF. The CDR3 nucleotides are TGCGCCAGCAGCTCGTCCACGGGACTAGCGAACACCGGGGAGCTGTTTTTT.

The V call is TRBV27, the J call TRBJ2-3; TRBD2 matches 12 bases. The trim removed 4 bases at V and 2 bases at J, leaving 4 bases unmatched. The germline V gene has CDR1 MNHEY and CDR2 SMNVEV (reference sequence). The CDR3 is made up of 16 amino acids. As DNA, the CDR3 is TGTGCCAGCAGTTGGACTAGCGGGAAATTCACAGATACGCAGTATTTT. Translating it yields CASSWTSGKFTDTQYF.

The CDR3 loop is CASSRPGAGNTIYF. CDR3 nucleotides: TGCGCCAGCAGCCGGCCGGGGGCTGGAAACACCATATATTTT. V usage is TRBV4-1 and J usage is TRBJ1-3; tentatively, D is TRBD1 (5 bases). CDR1 MGHRA and CDR2 YSYEKL come from the germline V gene. This CDR3 comprises 14 residues. Trimming took 4 bases from V and 2 from J, leaving 9 bases between them.

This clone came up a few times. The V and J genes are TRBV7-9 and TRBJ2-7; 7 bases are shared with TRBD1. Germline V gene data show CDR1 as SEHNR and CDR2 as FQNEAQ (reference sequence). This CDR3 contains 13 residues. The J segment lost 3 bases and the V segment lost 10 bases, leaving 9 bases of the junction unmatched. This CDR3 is CAIQGDRYYEQYF. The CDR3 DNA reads TGTGCCATCCAAGGGGACAGATACTACGAGCAGTACTTC.

As DNA, the CDR3 is TGTGCCAGCAGCTTAGGCACACCCTACGAGCAGTACTTC. The encoded protein is CASSLGTPYEQYF. This chain joins TRBV7-9 and TRBJ2-7; D not certain. The CDR3 runs to 13 residues. Per the germline V gene, CDR1 is SEHNR and CDR2 is FQNEAQ (reference sequence). The V end lost 1 base, the J end lost 2 bases, and 6 bases lay between the germline ends.

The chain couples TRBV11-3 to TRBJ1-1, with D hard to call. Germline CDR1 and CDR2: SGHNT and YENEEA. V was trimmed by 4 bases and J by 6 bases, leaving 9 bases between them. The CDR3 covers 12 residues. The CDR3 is CASSSRYAEAFF. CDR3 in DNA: TGTGCCAGCAGCTCCCGGTACGCTGAAGCTTTCTTT.

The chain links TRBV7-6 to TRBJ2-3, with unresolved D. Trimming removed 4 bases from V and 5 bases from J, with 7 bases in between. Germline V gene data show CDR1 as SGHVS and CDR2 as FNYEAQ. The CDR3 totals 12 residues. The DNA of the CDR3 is TGTGCCAGCAGCTCCCGCGGAGATACGCAGTATTTT. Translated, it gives CASSSRGDTQYF.

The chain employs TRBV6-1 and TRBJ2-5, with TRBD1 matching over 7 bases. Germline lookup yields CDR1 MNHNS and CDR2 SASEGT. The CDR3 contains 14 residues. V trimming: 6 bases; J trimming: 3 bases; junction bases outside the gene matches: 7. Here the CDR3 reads CASRRIGGEETQYF. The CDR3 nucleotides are TGTGCCAGCAGGCGCATAGGGGGCGAAGAGACCCAGTACTTC.

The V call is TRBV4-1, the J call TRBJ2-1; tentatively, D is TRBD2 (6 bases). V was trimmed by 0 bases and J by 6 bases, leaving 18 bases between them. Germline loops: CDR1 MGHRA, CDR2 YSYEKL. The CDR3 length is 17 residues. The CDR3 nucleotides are TGCGCCAGCAGCCAAGATCAGGATAGCGGTTTTCCCAATGAGCAGTTCTTC. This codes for CASSQDQDSGFPNEQFF.

The CDR3 DNA reads as TGCGCCAGCGGGCTAGCGGGAACCGATACGCAGTATTTT. Its protein is CASGLAGTDTQYF. V and J are TRBV10-2 and TRBJ2-3, with 9 bases lining up with TRBD2. CDR3 length: 13 residues. Per the germline V gene, CDR1 is WSHSY and CDR2 is SAAADI. J was trimmed by 6 bases and V by 8 bases; bases with no gene match: 6.

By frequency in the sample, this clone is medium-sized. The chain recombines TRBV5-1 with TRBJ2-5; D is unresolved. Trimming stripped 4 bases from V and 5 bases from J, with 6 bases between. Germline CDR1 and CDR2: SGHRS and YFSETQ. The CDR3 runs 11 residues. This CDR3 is CASSTGETQYF. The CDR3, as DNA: TGCGCCAGCAGCACCGGGGAGACCCAGTACTTC.

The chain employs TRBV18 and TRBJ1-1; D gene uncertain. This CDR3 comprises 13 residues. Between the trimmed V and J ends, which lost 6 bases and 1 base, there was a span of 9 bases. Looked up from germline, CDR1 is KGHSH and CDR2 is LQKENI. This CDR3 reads CASSSDTNTEAFF. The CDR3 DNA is TGTGCCAGCTCTTCCGACACGAACACTGAAGCTTTCTTT.

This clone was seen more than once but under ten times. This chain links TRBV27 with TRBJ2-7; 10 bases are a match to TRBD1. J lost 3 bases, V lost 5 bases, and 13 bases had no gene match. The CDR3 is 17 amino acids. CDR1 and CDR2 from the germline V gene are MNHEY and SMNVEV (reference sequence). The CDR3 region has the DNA TGTGCCAGCAGTCCCGGGACAGGGGAACCTCGGGGCTACGAGCAGTACTTC. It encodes CASSPGTGEPRGYEQYF.

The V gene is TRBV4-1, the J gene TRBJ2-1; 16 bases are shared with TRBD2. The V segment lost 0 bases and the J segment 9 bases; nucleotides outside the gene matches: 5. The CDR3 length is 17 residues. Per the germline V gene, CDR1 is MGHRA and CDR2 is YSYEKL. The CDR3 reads CASSQDQGLAGGTEQFF. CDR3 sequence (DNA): TGCGCCAGCAGCCAAGATCAGGGACTAGCGGGAGGGACTGAGCAGTTCTTC.

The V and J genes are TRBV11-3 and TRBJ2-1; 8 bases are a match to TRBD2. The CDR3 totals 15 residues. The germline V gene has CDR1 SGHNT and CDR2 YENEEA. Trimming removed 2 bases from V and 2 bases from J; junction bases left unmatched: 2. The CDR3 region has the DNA TGTGCCAGCAGCTTACATAGCGGGGCCTACAATGAGCAGTTCTTC. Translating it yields CASSLHSGAYNEQFF.

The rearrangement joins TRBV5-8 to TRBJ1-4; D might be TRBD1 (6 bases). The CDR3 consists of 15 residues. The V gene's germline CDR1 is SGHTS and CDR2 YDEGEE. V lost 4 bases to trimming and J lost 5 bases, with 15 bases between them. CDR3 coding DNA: TGTGCCAGCAGCCACTCTCAGGGGCTGAATGAAAAACTGTTTTTT. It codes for CASSHSQGLNEKLFF.